This T cell receptor (beta chain) is drawn from a study of CD8+CD57+ T cells in acquired aplastic anemia. Study-wide context: When averaged, DNA from sorted CD4+ and CD8+ cells came to about 2.9 ug.

Investigators profiled TCR beta VDJ and CDR3 from genomic DNA template. TCRdb reanalysed the reads using MiXCR and keeps one entry per CDR3 protein. The sample gives about 130,000 distinct CDR3 sequences, around 50% of which show up once; roughly 2.7% is in the top ten. The sequencing sample was made of sorted CD4+, CD8+, or CD8+CD57+ T cells (not recorded which) from PBMCs. The clonotype comes from a human donor in good health, serving as a control.

The CDR3 nucleotides are TGTGCCAGCAGTTTACAGGGGGCGGGCACTGAAGCTTTCTTT. This translates into CASSLQGAGTEAFF. This chain connects TRBV12-3 or TRBV12-4 to TRBJ1-1; 8 nucleotides agree with TRBD1. The CDR3 is 14 residues long. The V segment lost 2 bases and the J segment 4 bases; nucleotides outside the gene matches: 3.